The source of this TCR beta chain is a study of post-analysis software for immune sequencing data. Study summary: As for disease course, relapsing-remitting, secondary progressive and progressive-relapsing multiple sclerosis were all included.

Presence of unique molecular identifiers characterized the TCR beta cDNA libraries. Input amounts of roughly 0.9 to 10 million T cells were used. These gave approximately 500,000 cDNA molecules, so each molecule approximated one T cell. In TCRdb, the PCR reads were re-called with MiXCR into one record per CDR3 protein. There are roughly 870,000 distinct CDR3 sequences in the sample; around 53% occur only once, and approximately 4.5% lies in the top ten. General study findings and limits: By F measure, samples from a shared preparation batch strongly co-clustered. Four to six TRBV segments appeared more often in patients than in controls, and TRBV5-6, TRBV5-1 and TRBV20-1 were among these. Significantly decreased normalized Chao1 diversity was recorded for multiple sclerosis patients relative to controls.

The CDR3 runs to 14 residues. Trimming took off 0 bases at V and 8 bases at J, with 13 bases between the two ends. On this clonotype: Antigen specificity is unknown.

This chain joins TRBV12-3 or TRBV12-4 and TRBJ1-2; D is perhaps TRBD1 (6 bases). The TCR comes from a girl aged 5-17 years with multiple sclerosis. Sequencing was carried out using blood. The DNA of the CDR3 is TGTGCCAGCAGTTTAGCGGCGGGGGCTGGGGGCTACACCTTC. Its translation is CASSLAAGAGGYTF.